This entry describes one T cell receptor beta chain. This entry belongs to a study of blood T cell repertoires in COVID-19. Some clones are missing from TCRdb's copy, which holds only in-frame ones; the method was immunoSEQ multiplex PCR. The sample has about 220,000 clones, approximately 83% seen once. Germline CDR1 and CDR2: MNHEY and SMNVEV (reference sequence). Trimming removed 3 bases at V and 2 bases at J, with 11 bases between. The CDR3 contains 14 residues. V is TRBV27 and J is TRBJ2-7; TRBD1 is a possible D gene (5 bases). The source is a middle-aged woman with acute COVID-19. The specimen was PBMCs or T cells enriched from blood (not recorded which). In nucleotides, the CDR3 is TGTGCCAGCAGTTTCCTCGACAGACCCTACGAGCAGTACTTC. Protein: CASSFLDRPYEQYF.